This TCR beta chain was recovered during a study of blood T cell repertoires in COVID-19. TCRdb's copy holds only in-frame clones and misses some; the assay was immunoSEQ multiplex PCR. The table records some 490,000 clones, about nine tenths of them present only once. Looked up from germline, CDR1 is LGHNA and CDR2 is YNFKEQ. This CDR3 spans 15 amino acids. The trim removed 0 bases at V and 8 bases at J, leaving 5 bases unmatched. Recovered status in Cohort 3 required two negative PCRs, clearance, or symptom resolution. The sequenced sample consisted of PBMCs or T cells enriched from blood (not recorded which). The chain recombines TRBV4-2 with TRBJ2-1; 9 bases agree with TRBD1. The origin of this receptor is a woman aged 55-69 years who had recovered from COVID-19. The DNA of the CDR3 is TGTGCCAGCAGCCAAGAGTACAGGGGGCGGGATGAGCAGTTCTTC. Translation: CASSQEYRGRDEQFF.